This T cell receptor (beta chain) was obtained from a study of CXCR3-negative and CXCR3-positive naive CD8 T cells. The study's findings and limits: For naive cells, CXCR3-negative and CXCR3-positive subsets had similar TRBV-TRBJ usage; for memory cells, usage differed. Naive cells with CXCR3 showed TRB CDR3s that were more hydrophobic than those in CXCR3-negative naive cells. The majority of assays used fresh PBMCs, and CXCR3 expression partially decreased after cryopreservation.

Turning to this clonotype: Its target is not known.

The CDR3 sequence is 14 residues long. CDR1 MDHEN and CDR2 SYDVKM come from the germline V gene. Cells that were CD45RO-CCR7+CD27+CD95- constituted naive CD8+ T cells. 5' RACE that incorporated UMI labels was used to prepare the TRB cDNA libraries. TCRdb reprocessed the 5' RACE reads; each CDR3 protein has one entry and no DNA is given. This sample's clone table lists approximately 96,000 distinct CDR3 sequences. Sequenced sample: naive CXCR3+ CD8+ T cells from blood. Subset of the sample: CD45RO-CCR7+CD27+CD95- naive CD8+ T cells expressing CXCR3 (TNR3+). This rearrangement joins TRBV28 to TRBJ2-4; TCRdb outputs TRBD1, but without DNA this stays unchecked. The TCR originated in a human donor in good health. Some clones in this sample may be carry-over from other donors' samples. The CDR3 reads CASSPPGGKNIQYF.